This TCR beta chain was identified in a study of cytomegalovirus exposure and HLA in healthy donors. Whole-study findings and limits: While the bulk of TCR sequences proved rare, some public TCRs turned up in many donors. Later analysis reportedly placed an Asian-associated ancestry cluster below the approximately 730-donor mean in N-insertions.

The CDR3 has 15 residues. J was trimmed by 5 bases and V by 5 bases; bases with no gene match: 7. The V gene's germline CDR1 is SGHRS and CDR2 YFSETQ. Notes on this clone: Its antigen remains unidentified. Other DNA variants within this sample encode the same CDR3.

The study ran its PCR with 60 Vbeta and 13 Jbeta primers. Only in-frame clones appear in the TCRdb table, and some are missing; sequencing was by immunoSEQ multiplex PCR. Of a few hundred thousand clones in the sample, 75% were seen once. Sequenced input: PBMCs. The gene calls are TRBV5-1 and TRBJ2-3; 11 nucleotides match TRBD2. The TCR was taken from a young woman in good health and CMV-seronegative. The CDR3 nucleotides are TGCGCCAGCAGACCTACTAGCGGGGGAGGAGATACGCAGTATTTT. Its translation is CASRPTSGGGDTQYF.